This T cell receptor beta chain emerged from a study of Tregs in tolerant kidney transplant recipients. Recipients received nonmyeloablative bone marrow transplants from related graft donors, with transient mixed chimerism. Assay: immunoSEQ multiplex PCR; the TCRdb copy retains only in-frame clones and omits some. This table holds tens of thousands of clones, under 95% found once. The V gene end was trimmed by 0 bases and the J gene end by 0 bases; junction bases not matched to a gene: 4. The CDR3 is made up of 17 amino acids. Germline V lookup: CDR1 SGDLS, CDR2 YYNGEE. Here the sequenced sample was CD4+ T cells from blood (PBMCs), taken 12 months after the transplant. This TCR was sampled from a human patient who received a combined kidney and bone marrow transplant. Among the T cells, some may be from the graft donor. The rearrangement links TRBV9 to TRBJ2-2, with 8 nucleotides matching TRBD1. The CDR3 nucleotides are TGTGCCAGCAGCGTAGTAGGGACAGGACCGAACACCGGGGAGCTGTTTTTT. Residues: CASSVVGTGPNTGELFF. Full variable domain (remainder filled in from reference TRBV9 and TRBJ2-2): DSGVTQTPKHLITATGQRVTLRCSPRSGDLSVYWYQQSLDQGLQFLIQYYNGEERAKGNILERFSAQQFPDLHSELNLSSLELGDSALYFCASSVVGTGPNTGELFFGEGSRLTVL.